This TCR beta chain was sequenced in a study of T cell repertoires in Merkel cell carcinoma (dated by TCRdb to the late 2010s). Background for the entire study: Patients who had received intralesional immunotherapy or systemic immune checkpoint blockade ahead of the biopsy were left out. The MCPyV-specific clonotypes were initially defined from expanded tumor-infiltrating lymphocytes through tetramer sorting, cloning and paired TCR sequencing. To be included, a subject needed both a diagnosis of MCPyV-positive Merkel cell carcinoma and tumor-infiltrating lymphocytes that had been successfully expanded in vitro. Overall study results and their limits: No normal tissue biopsies were studied.

CDR1 MNHEY and CDR2 SVGAGI were looked up in the germline V gene. The CDR3 goes from the cysteine to the phenylalanine over 16 residues. Just CDR3 DNA is preserved here, 48 bases in frame from base 1. A distance of 9 bases separates the germline ends of V and J, which lose 3 bases and 0 bases respectively. The immunoSEQ assay was used for TRB CDR3 sequencing and data processing of tumor genomic DNA. TCRdb carries this immuneACCESS record with in-frame sequences only. Its versions omit some clonotypes, under half of them owing to an unresolved V gene in the studies checked, with the rest unexplained. Here the sample has 13,000 to 15,000 clones; 76% occur a single time. The ten top clones hold over 15% of the sample. As regards this clone: Its target antigen remains unknown. Within one base of it there is no much larger clone, and no base qualities were kept.

Each study subject had MCPyV-positive Merkel cell carcinoma confirmed by biopsy and had serum antibodies to T-antigen that tested positive. Genomic DNA was extracted from over 5 adjacent 10-micron frozen tumor sections without cell sorting or culture. Optimal cutting temperature compound was used to freeze tumor biopsy tissue measuring roughly 5 x 5 x 5 mm. In the frozen biopsy, scout sections stained with hematoxylin and eosin confirmed abundant Merkel cell carcinoma and infiltrating cells. The source material was tumor tissue. The chain is made from TRBV6-5 and TRBJ1-6; a tentative D match to TRBD1 spans 6 bases. The sequence came from an adult with Merkel cell carcinoma. The sequence in DNA is TGTGCCAGCAGTTATACAGGGAGCTCCTATAATTCACCCCTCCACTTT. Translation gives CASSYTGSSYNSPLHF.